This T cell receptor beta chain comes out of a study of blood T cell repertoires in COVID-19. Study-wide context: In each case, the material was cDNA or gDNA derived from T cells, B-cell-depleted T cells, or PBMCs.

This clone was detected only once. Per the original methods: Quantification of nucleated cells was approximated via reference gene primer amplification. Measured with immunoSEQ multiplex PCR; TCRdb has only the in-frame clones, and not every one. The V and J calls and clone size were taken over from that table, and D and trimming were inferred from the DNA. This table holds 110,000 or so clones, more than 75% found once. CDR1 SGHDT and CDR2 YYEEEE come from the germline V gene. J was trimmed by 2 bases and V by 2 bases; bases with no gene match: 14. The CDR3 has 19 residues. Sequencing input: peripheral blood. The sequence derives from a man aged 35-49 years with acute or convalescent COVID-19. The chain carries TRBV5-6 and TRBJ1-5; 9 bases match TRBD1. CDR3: CASSFGSGQGRWGNQPQHF. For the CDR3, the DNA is TGTGCCAGCAGCTTTGGGTCGGGACAGGGAAGGTGGGGCAATCAGCCCCAGCATTTT.